Reported below is one T cell receptor (beta chain). As yet, its antigen is unknown. This specimen belongs to a study of cytomegalovirus exposure and HLA in healthy donors. Background on the study: Caucasian-associated ancestry cluster membership applied to about four fifths of under 450 genotyped donors.

Germline V lookup: CDR1 SGHTA, CDR2 FQGNSA. V shed 2 bases and J shed 7 bases, with 17 bases lying between them. The CDR3 runs 15 residues. General study points: Later on, a genetic analysis was performed. It linked a missense variant in DCLRE1C with V- and J-gene trimming of TCR beta. Generally TCR sequences proved uncommon, though certain public TCRs appeared in numerous donors. One later analysis reportedly identified an Asian-associated ancestry cluster that showed fewer N-insertions than the approximately 670-donor mean.

60 Vbeta and 13 Jbeta primers were used in PCR. TCRdb's copy holds only in-frame clones and misses some; the assay was immunoSEQ multiplex PCR. Recorded for this sample: 220,000 or so clones. This TCR derives from a girl aged 2-10 years in good health and CMV-seropositive. The chain employs TRBV7-2 and TRBJ1-2, with a tentative D call TRBD1 (5 bases). The specimen was PBMCs. CDR3 sequence reads: CASSLSFRAVLGYTF. CDR3 nucleotides: TGTGCCAGCAGCTTATCGTTCAGGGCGGTTCTTGGCTACACCTTC.